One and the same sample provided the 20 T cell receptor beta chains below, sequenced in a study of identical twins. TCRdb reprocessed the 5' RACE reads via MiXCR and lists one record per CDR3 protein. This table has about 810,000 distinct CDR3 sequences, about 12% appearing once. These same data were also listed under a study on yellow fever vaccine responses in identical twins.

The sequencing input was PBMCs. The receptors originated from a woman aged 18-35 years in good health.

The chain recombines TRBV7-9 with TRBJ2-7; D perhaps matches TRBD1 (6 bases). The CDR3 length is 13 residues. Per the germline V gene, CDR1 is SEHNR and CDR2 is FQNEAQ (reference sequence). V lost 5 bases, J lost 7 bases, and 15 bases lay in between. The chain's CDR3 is CASSPGVGGEQYV. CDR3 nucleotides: TGTGCCAGCAGCCCAGGGGTAGGGGGAGAGCAGTACGTC.

CDR3: CASSEGQVSTEAFF. The CDR3 DNA is TGCGCCAGCAGCGAAGGACAGGTTTCCACTGAAGCTTTCTTT. This chain uses TRBV5-1 with TRBJ1-1; 7 nucleotides agree with TRBD1. Germline trimming cut 4 bases from V and 4 bases from J; bases unmatched to any gene: 7. The germline V gene encodes CDR1 SGHRS and CDR2 YFSETQ. The CDR3 is made up of 14 amino acids.

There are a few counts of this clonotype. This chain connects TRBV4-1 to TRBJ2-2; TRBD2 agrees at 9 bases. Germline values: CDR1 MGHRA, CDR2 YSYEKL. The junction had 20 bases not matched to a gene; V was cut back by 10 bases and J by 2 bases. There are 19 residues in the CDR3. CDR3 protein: CATTKTGTSKTLNTGELFF. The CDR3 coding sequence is TGCGCCACCACTAAGACCGGGACTAGCAAGACTTTAAACACCGGGGAGCTGTTTTTT.

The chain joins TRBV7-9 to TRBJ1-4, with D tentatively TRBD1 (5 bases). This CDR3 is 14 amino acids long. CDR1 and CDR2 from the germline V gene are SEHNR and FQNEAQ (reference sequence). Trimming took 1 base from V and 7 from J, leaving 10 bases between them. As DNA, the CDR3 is TGTGCCAGCAGCTTAGGGGGGTTCAGTGAAAAACTGTTTTTT. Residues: CASSLGGFSEKLFF.

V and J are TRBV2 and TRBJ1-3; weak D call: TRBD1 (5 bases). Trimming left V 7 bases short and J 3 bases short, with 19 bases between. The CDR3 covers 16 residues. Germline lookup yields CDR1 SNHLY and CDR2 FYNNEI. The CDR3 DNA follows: TGTGCCAGCACCACGGGACTTTTTAGAAGTGGAAACACCATATATTTT. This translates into CASTTGLFRSGNTIYF.

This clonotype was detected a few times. Here the CDR3 DNA reads TGCAGTGCTACTTGGACAGGGAGTTACTACGAGCAGTACGTC. Encoded protein: CSATWTGSYYEQYV. V and J are TRBV20-1 and TRBJ2-7; 8 bases are a match to TRBD1. Trimming removed 4 bases from V and 3 bases from J; junction bases left unmatched: 8. The CDR3 covers 14 residues. Germline V lookup: CDR1 DFQATT, CDR2 SNEGSKA (reference sequence).

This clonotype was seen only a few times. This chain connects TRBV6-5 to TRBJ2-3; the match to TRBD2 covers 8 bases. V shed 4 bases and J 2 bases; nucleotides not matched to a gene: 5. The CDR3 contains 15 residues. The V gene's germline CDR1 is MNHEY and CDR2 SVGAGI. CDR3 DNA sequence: TGTGCCAGCAGTTTAGGCGGGAGGAACACAGATACGCAGTATTTT. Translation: CASSLGGRNTDTQYF.

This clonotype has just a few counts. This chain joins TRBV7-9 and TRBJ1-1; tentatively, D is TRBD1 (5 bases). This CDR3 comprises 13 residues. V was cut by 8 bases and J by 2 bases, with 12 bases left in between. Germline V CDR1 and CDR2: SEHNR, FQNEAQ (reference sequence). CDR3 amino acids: CASGRDDNTEAFF. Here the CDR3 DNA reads TGTGCCAGCGGTCGGGACGACAACACTGAAGCTTTCTTT.

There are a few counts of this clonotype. The CDR3, as DNA: TGTGCCAGCAGCGTACGGCTAAATGATGGCTACACCTTC. The encoded protein is CASSVRLNDGYTF. The V gene is TRBV7-9, the J gene TRBJ1-2, with D uncertain. V was pared by 5 bases and J by 6 bases, with 13 bases between. The CDR3 extends over 13 amino acids. Germline CDR1 reads SEHNR; CDR2 reads FQNEAQ (reference sequence).

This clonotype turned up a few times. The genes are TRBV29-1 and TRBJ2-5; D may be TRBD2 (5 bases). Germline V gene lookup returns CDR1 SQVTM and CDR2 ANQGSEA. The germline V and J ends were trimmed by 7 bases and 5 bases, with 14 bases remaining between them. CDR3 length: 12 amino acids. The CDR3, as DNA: TGCAGCGCCGGACTGACCTCGGAGACCCAGTACTTC. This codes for CSAGLTSETQYF.

In DNA, the CDR3 is TGCGCCAGCAGCTTGTTCCTAGATCGCACAGATACGCAGTATTTT. Protein sequence: CASSLFLDRTDTQYF. The V and J genes are TRBV5-1 and TRBJ2-3, with D uncertain. CDR1 and CDR2 from the germline V gene are SGHRS and YFSETQ. The CDR3 covers 15 residues. V shed 1 base and J shed 1 base, with 10 bases lying between them.

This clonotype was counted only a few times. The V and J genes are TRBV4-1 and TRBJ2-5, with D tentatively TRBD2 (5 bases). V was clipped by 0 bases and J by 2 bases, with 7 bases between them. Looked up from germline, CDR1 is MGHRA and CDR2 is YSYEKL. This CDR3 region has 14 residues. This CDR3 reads CASSQDWTQETQYF. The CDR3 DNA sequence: TGCGCCAGCAGCCAAGATTGGACTCAAGAGACCCAGTACTTC.

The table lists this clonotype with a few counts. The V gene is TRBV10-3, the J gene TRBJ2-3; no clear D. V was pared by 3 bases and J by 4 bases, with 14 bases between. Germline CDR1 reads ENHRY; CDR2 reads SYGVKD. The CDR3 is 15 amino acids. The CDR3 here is CAISDPSAKSDTQYF. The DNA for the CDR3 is TGTGCCATCAGTGACCCGTCCGCGAAGTCAGATACGCAGTATTTT.

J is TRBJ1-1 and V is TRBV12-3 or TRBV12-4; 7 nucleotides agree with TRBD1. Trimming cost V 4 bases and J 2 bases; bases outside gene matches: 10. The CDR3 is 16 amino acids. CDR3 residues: CASSSTMDRPNTEAFF. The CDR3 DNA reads TGTGCCAGCAGTTCTACCATGGACAGGCCAAACACTGAAGCTTTCTTT.

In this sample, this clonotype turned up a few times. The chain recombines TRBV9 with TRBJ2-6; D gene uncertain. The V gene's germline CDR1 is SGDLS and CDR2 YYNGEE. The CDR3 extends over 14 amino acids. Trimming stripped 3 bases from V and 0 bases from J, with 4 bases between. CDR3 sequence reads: CASSEFSGANVLTF. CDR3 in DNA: TGTGCCAGCAGCGAATTCTCTGGGGCCAACGTCCTGACTTTC. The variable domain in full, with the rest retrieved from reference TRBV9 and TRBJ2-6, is DSGVTQTPKHLITATGQRVTLRCSPRSGDLSVYWYQQSLDQGLQFLIQYYNGEERAKGNILERFSAQQFPDLHSELNLSSLELGDSALYFCASSEFSGANVLTFGAGSRLTVL.

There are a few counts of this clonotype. As DNA, the CDR3 is TGTGCCAGCACCCTGGGGATCGACCCCTATGGCTACACCTTC. This gives the protein CASTLGIDPYGYTF. The chain uses TRBV12-3 or TRBV12-4 and TRBJ1-2; D gene ambiguous. The length of the CDR3 is 14 residues. The V end lost 7 bases, the J end lost 4 bases, and 16 bases lay between the germline ends.

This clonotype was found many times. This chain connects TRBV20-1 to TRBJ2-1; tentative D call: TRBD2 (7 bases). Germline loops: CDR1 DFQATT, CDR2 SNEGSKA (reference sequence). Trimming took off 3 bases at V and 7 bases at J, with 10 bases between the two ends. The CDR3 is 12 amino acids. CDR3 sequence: CSASGGQNEQFF. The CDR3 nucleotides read TGCAGTGCTAGCGGGGGGCAGAATGAGCAGTTCTTC.

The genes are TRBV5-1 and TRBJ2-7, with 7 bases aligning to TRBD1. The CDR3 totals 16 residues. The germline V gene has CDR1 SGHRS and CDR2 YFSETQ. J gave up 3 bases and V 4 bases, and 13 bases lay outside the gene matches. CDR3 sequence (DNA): TGCGCCAGCAGCGGATTTGCCGGGACAGAGAGCTACGAGCAGTACGTC. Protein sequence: CASSGFAGTESYEQYV.

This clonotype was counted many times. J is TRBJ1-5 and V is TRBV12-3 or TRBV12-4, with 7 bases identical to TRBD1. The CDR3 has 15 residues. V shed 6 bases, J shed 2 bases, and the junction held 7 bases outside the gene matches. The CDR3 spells CASSDREVGNQPQHF. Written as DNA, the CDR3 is TGTGCCAGCAGCGACAGGGAAGTGGGCAATCAGCCCCAGCATTTT.

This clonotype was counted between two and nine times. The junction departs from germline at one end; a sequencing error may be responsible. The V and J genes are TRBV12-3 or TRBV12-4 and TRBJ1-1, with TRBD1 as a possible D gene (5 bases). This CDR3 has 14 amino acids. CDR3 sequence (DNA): TGTGCCAGCAGTTTATCCAGGGTGACGGCTGAAGCCTTCTTT. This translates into CASSLSRVTAEAFF.